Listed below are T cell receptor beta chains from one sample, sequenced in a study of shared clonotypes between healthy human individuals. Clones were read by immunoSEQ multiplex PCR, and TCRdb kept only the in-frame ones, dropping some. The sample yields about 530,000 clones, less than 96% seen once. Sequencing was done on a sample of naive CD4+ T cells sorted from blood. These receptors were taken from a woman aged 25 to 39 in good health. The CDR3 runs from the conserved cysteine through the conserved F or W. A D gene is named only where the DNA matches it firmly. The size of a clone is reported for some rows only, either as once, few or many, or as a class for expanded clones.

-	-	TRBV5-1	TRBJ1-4	TGCGCCAGCAGCTTGGGAAGTTGGGGGCTCTATGAAAAACTGTTTTTT	CASSLGSWGLYEKLFF
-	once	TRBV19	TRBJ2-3	TGTGCCACCAAGAAGGAGCGGAACACAGATACGCAGTATTTT	CATKKERNTDTQYF
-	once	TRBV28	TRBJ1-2	TGTGCCAGCAGCCCCAGGCGGCAAAGAGCTAACTATGGCTACACCTTC	CASSPRRQRANYGYTF
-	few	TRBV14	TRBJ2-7	TGTGCCAGCAGCCAATTGTACAGCTACGAGCAGTACTTC	CASSQLYSYEQYF
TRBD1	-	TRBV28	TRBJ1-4	TGTGCCAGCAGTCTCCCTACAGGGGCGGTGGAAAAACTGTTTTTT	CASSLPTGAVEKLFF
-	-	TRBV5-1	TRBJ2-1	TGCGCCAGCAGCCCCGGGGGCGAAGAGTACAATGAGCAGTTCTTC	CASSPGGEEYNEQFF
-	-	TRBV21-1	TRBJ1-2	TGTGCCAGCACCCCTCGCCCCTATGGCTACACCTTC	CASTPRPYGYTF
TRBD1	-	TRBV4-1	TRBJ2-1	TGCGCCAGCAGCCACATCCTCCGGGACAGGACCTTCTACAATGAGCAGTTCTTC	CASSHILRDRTFYNEQFF
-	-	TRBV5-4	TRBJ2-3	TGTGCCAGCAGCCTACCCTGGACGGGCACAGATACGCAGTATTTT	CASSLPWTGTDTQYF
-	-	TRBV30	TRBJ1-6	TGTGCCTGGAGCAAAGAGGACCGAGCCTATAATTCACCCCTCCACTTT	CAWSKEDRAYNSPLHF
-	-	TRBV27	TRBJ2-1	TGTGCCAGCAGTTTTCTGGGCTATCTAAGCTACAATGAGCAGTTCTTC	CASSFLGYLSYNEQFF
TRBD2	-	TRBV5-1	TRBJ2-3	TGCGCCAGCAGCCGAACCGGGACTAGCGGGAGGGCCACAGATACGCAGTATTTT	CASSRTGTSGRATDTQYF
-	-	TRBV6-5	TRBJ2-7	TGTGCCAGCAGTTATAAGGAGGGGCTCTACGAGCAGTACTTC	CASSYKEGLYEQYF
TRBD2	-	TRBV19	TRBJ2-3	TGTGCCAGTAGCATTCTAGCGGGGTACACAGATACGCAGTATTTT	CASSILAGYTDTQYF
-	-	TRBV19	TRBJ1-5	TGTGCCAGTAGTATAGGGCAGGGGAGCAATCAGCCCCAGCATTTT	CASSIGQGSNQPQHF
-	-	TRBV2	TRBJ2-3	TGTGCCAGCAGTGAATTCAAGTTAACTAGCACAGATACGCAGTATTTT	CASSEFKLTSTDTQYF
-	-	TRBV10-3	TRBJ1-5	TGTGCCAGCCAAATTACAGCAAATCAGCCCCAGCATTTT	CASQITANQPQHF
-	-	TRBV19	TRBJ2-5	TGTGCCAGCGGGACTCACGAACCCGGGGTGGCAGAGACCCAGTACTTC	CASGTHEPGVAETQYF
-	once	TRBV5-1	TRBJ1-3	TGCGCCAGCAGCTTCGGACAGTCGAACACCATATATTTT	CASSFGQSNTIYF
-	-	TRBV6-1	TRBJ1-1	TGTGCCAGCAGTGTGGAGGGCTCGGCTGAAGCTTTCTTT	CASSVEGSAEAFF
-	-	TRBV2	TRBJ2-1	TGTGCCAGCGGCTCATCGAGGGCCGTCTACAATGAGCAGTTCTTC	CASGSSRAVYNEQFF
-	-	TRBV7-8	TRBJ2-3	TGTGCCAGCAGCCCAAACACTCCCGGGGTGAAGAGCACAGATACGCAGTATTTT	CASSPNTPGVKSTDTQYF
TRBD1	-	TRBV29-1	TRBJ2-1	TGCAGCGGACAGGGGAGAATCAATGAGCAGTTCTTC	CSGQGRINEQFF
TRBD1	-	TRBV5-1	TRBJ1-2	TGCGCCAGCAGCCCCTCGACAGGGGGCGATTATGGCTACACCTTC	CASSPSTGGDYGYTF
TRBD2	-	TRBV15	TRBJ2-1	TGTGCCACCAGCAGAGACCGGGGGGTAGCGGAGGCCTCCTACAATGAGCAGTTCTTC	CATSRDRGVAEASYNEQFF
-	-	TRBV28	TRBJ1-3	TGTGCCAGCAGTTTGCTTGGAAACACCATATATTTT	CASSLLGNTIYF
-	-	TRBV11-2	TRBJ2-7	TGTGCCAGCAGCTTAGGGACAGCCCCCTCCTACGAGCAGTACTTC	CASSLGTAPSYEQYF
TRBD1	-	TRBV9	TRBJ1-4	TGTGCCAGCAGCGCGGACAGGCAACCTAATGAAAAACTGTTTTTT	CASSADRQPNEKLFF
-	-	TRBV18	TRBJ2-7	TGTGCCAGCTCGGCGGGACAGACGAGAACCTACGAGCAGTACTTC	CASSAGQTRTYEQYF
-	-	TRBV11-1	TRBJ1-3	TGTGCCAGCAGCCTGTCGGCCCCACTGGACACCATATATTTT	CASSLSAPLDTIYF
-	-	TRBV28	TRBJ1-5	TGTGCCAGCAGTTTGGTCCGGTTAATTCAGCCCCAGCATTTT	CASSLVRLIQPQHF
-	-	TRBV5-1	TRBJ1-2	TGCGCCAGCAGCGGGGGTAATGGCTACACCTTC	CASSGGNGYTF
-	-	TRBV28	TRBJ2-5	TGTGCCAGCGGGGGGACCCTACCATCCGAGACCCAGTACTTC	CASGGTLPSETQYF
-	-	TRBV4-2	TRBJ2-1	TGTGCCAGCAGCCAAGATATTTGGGAGTTACGTAACAATGAGCAGTTCTTC	CASSQDIWELRNNEQFF
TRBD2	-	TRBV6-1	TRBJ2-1	TGTGCCAGCAGTGAAGCCTGGCGGGAGCCCTACAATGAGCAGTTCTTC	CASSEAWREPYNEQFF
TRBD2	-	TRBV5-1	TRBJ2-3	TGCGCCAGCAGCTTGGGCGGGACTAGCGGGAGCCTCACAGATACGCAGTATTTT	CASSLGGTSGSLTDTQYF
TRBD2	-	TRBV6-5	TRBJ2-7	TGTGCCAGCAGCCGGACTAGCGGATACGAGCAGTACTTC	CASSRTSGYEQYF
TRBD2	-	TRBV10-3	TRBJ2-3	TGTGCCATCAGCGCTGCGGGGGGATCCGCAGATACGCAGTATTTT	CAISAAGGSADTQYF
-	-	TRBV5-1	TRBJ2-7	TGCGCCAGCAGCTTGGCCTTAATAGGGAACGAGCAGTACTTC	CASSLALIGNEQYF
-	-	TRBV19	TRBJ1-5	TGTGCCAGTAGTATAACAGATAGCAATCAGCCCCAGCATTTT	CASSITDSNQPQHF
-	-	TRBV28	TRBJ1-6	TGTGCCAGCGCGGGCGGGACGCCCCTCCACTTT	CASAGGTPLHF
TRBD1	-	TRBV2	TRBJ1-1	TGTGCCAGCACCACCCGGGACAGGGGACGAACTGAAGCTTTCTTT	CASTTRDRGRTEAFF
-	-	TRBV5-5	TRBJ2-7	TGTGCCAGCAGCCAAGGGTTTAGCGGCTACGAGCAGTACTTC	CASSQGFSGYEQYF
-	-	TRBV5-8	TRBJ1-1	TGTGCCAGCAGCTCGGGACGGACTATGAACACTGAAGCTTTCTTT	CASSSGRTMNTEAFF
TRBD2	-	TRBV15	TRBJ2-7	TGTGCCACCAGCAGAGAGCAAGCGGGATACGAGCAGTACTTC	CATSREQAGYEQYF
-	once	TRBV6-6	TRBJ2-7	TGTGCCAGCAGTTACGGCGGGTACTCCGAGCAGTACTTC	CASSYGGYSEQYF
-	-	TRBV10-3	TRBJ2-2	TGTGCCATCAGACCTGAGGAGGGGATCGAGCTGTTTTTT	CAIRPEEGIELFF
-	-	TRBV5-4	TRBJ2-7	TGTGCCAGCAGCTTACAGGGAACAACCTACGAGCAGTACTTC	CASSLQGTTYEQYF
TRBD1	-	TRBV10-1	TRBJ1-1	TGCGCCACCGCCCCGGGACAGGGGAGCACTGAAGCTTTCTTT	CATAPGQGSTEAFF
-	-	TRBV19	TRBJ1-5	TGTGCCAGTAGTATCGGGCCGGGGCCCACGGCCCAGCATTTT	CASSIGPGPTAQHF
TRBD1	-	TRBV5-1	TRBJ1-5	TGCGCCAGCAGCTGGGGGACAGAGAATCAGCCCCAGCATTTT	CASSWGTENQPQHF
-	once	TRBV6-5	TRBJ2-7	TGTGCCAGCAGTAGGCTCGTGGCACCCTACGAGCAGTACTTC	CASSRLVAPYEQYF
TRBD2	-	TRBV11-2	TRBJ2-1	TGTGCCAGCAGCTTCACTAGCGGTTTGGTCTCTGATGAGCAGTTCTTC	CASSFTSGLVSDEQFF
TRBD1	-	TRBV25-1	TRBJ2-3	TGTGCCAGCAGTGACGGGACAGGGGGGCCAGATACGCAGTATTTT	CASSDGTGGPDTQYF
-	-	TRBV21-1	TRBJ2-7	TGTGCCAGCAGCAAAAACATAAGCGGGAGGGCCCTCTACGAGCAGTACTTC	CASSKNISGRALYEQYF
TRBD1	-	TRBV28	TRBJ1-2	TGTGCCAGCGTTTGGATCCGGGACAGGGGGTCTCGGGGTGGCTACACCTTC	CASVWIRDRGSRGGYTF
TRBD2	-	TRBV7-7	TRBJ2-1	TGTGCCAGCAGCTTCGGTCTAGCGGGAGTAAATGAGCAGTTCTTC	CASSFGLAGVNEQFF
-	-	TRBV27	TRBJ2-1	TGTGCCAGCAGTTCCCCCTTCAGGCTAAACAATGAGCAGTTCTTC	CASSSPFRLNNEQFF
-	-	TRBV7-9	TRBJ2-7	TGTGCCAGCAGCCCACGGGACGGTACCTACGAGCAGTACTTC	CASSPRDGTYEQYF